Each of the 5 T cell receptor beta chains below was sequenced from the same sample in a study of cytomegalovirus exposure and HLA in healthy donors. This PCR relied on a set of 60 Vbeta primers and 13 Jbeta primers. TCRdb's table, derived via immunoSEQ multiplex PCR, lists solely in-frame clones and lacks some. The sample consists of 150,000 to 200,000 clones, roughly 78% of them appearing once. Sequencing input: PBMCs. The receptors were gathered from a boy between 10 and 17 years old in good health and CMV-seronegative.

CDR3 protein: CASSLGLIGGATNEKLFF. DNA of the CDR3: TGTGCCAGCAGCTTAGGGCTAATAGGGGGCGCAACTAATGAAAAACTGTTTTTT. This chain uses TRBV7-2 with TRBJ1-4, with 7 bases lining up with TRBD1. The V and J ends lost 1 base and 0 bases, in that order; junction bases with no gene match: 8. Looked up from germline, CDR1 is SGHTA and CDR2 is FQGNSA. The CDR3 runs to 18 residues.

V and J are TRBV18 and TRBJ1-4, with D possibly TRBD1 on 5 matching bases. V lost 6 bases and J 4 bases, leaving 15 bases between the germline ends. The CDR3 is 15 amino acids. The germline V gene encodes CDR1 KGHSH and CDR2 LQKENI. Here the CDR3 reads CASSDLRQLNEKLFF. CDR3 DNA sequence: TGTGCCAGCTCCGATCTTAGACAGCTTAATGAAAAACTGTTTTTT.

The chain employs TRBV19 and TRBJ2-7; 8 bases line up with TRBD1. With 3 bases clipped from V and 6 bases from J, the junction kept 4 bases outside the gene matches. The germline V gene has CDR1 LNHDA and CDR2 SQIVND (reference sequence). This CDR3 comprises 13 residues. CDR3 DNA sequence: TGTGCCAGTAGTATGCCAGGGGGCTCCGAGCAGTACTTC. Its translation: CASSMPGGSEQYF.

The V and J genes are TRBV11-2 and TRBJ1-4; D is perhaps TRBD1 (5 bases). V lost 2 bases and J lost 0, with 13 bases in between. The CDR3 is 17 residues long. Germline V lookup: CDR1 SGHAT, CDR2 FQNNGV. The CDR3 sequence: CASSLQGSTATNEKLFF. CDR3 coding DNA: TGTGCCAGCAGCTTACAGGGCTCAACCGCAACTAATGAAAAACTGTTTTTT.

This clone was observed once. J is TRBJ1-2 and V is TRBV5-1; D possibly corresponds to TRBD1 (6 bases). With 4 bases removed from V and 4 bases from J, the gap between germline ends came to 14 bases. Germline V gene data show CDR1 as SGHRS and CDR2 as YFSETQ. The CDR3 has 14 residues. The CDR3 loop reads CASSTDRVRYGYTF. The CDR3 DNA reads as TGCGCCAGCAGCACGGACAGAGTCCGCTATGGCTACACCTTC.